Listed here are 16 T cell receptor beta chains from one sample, sequenced in a study of CD8 T cells in Susac syndrome. Reverse transcription of about 0.45 to 1 ug RNA was performed with random hexamers. TCRdb used MiXCR to reprocess the immunoSEQ multiplex PCR reads, holding one entry per CDR3 protein. The sample has roughly 150,000 distinct CDR3 sequences, around 94% seen once. Sequenced: CD4+ T cells from PBMCs. These receptors were obtained from a human donor with multiple sclerosis.

This clonotype was recorded once. This chain links TRBV7-9 with TRBJ1-2, with a weak D call TRBD1 (6 bases). Trimming shortened V by 5 bases and J by 2 bases, and 9 bases separated the two germline ends. CDR1 is SEHNR and CDR2 is FQNEAQ in the germline V gene (reference sequence). This CDR3 is 13 amino acids long. The CDR3, as DNA: TGTGCCAGCAGCCATGGACAGAACTATGGCTACACCTTC. Translation gives CASSHGQNYGYTF. The variable domain in full, with the rest retrieved from reference TRBV7-9 and TRBJ1-2, is DTGVSQNPRHKITKRGQNVTFRCDPISEHNRLYWYRQTLGQGPEFLTYFQNEAQLEKSRLLSDRFSAERPKGSFSTLEIQRTEQGDSAMYLCASSHGQNYGYTFGSGTRLTVV.

The V gene is TRBV12-3 or TRBV12-4, the J gene TRBJ1-4; D unclear. Trimming stripped 6 bases from V and 8 bases from J, with 13 bases between. This CDR3 region has 13 residues. The CDR3 region has the DNA TGTGCCAGCAGCCCCCTGGGCCGAGAAAAACTGTTTTTT. Translating gives CASSPLGREKLFF.

This chain joins TRBV6-1 and TRBJ1-2, with 7 bases that match TRBD1. Germline trimming cut 6 bases from V and 5 bases from J; bases unmatched to any gene: 15. The V gene's germline CDR1 is MNHNS and CDR2 SASEGT. The CDR3 totals 16 residues. As DNA, the CDR3 is TGTGCCAGCAGCGCGACAGGGTCCCTACCATCTTATGGCTACACCTTC. Protein sequence: CASSATGSLPSYGYTF.

The gene calls are TRBV23-1 and TRBJ2-7; TRBD2 matches 13 bases. TRBV23-1 is treated as an ORF (open reading frame) with a function not yet certain. The length of the CDR3 is 18 residues. V lost 2 bases to trimming and J lost 7 bases; unmatched junction nucleotides: 14. DNA of the CDR3: TGCGCCAGCAGTCAAACCCCGACTAGCGGGAGGTCGTCGGAAGAGCAGTACTTC. This encodes CASSQTPTSGRSSEEQYF.

V is TRBV15 and J is TRBJ1-4; no reliable D call. V was shortened by 1 base and J by 6 bases, with 9 bases between the two germline ends. CDR3 length equals 14 residues. Germline assignment: CDR1 LNHNV and CDR2 YYDKDF (reference sequence). The CDR3 nucleotides read TGTGCCACCAGCAGAGGAGGTCTTGATGAAAAACTGTTTTTT. Residues: CATSRGGLDEKLFF.

The chain couples TRBV5-4 to TRBJ2-7, with TRBD2 matching 8 bases. This CDR3 region has 17 residues. Germline CDR1 SGHNT, CDR2 YYREEE (reference sequence). The J segment lost 4 bases and the V segment lost 0 bases, leaving 12 bases of the junction unmatched. The CDR3 sequence is CASSLGGPLAVRYEQYF. As DNA, the CDR3 is TGTGCCAGCAGCTTGGGGGGCCCACTAGCGGTACGGTACGAGCAGTACTTC.

The chain couples TRBV19 to TRBJ2-1; TRBD2 aligns across 13 bases. The CDR3 consists of 19 residues. V was clipped by 3 bases and J by 2 bases; unmatched bases: 10. CDR1 is LNHDA, CDR2 SQIVND, per germline (reference sequence). CDR3 loop: CASSIRTSGSTSPYNEQFF. The DNA for the CDR3 is TGTGCCAGTAGTATTCGGACTAGCGGGAGTACATCGCCCTACAATGAGCAGTTCTTC.

In this sample, this clonotype turned up once. V gene TRBV11-2 combines with J gene TRBJ2-1; D ambiguous. The CDR3 has 14 amino acids. The germline gives CDR1 SGHAT, CDR2 FQNNGV. The V end was cut by 1 base, the J end by 1 base, with 5 bases between. CDR3 DNA sequence: TGTGCCAGCAGCTTAGTCCCTTCCTACAATGAGCAGTTCTTC. The encoded protein is CASSLVPSYNEQFF. The full variable domain, its missing parts supplied by reference TRBV11-2 and TRBJ2-1, is EAGVAQSPRYKIIEKRQSVAFWCNPISGHATLYWYQQILGQGPKLLIQFQNNGVVDDSQLPKDRFSAERLKGVDSTLKIQPAKLEDSAVYLCASSLVPSYNEQFFGPGTRLTVL.

The chain uses TRBV5-4 and TRBJ2-7; TRBD2 is a possible D gene (6 bases). Per germline, CDR1 SGHNT and CDR2 YYREEE (reference sequence). Trimming took off 5 bases at V and 0 bases at J, with 15 bases between the two ends. The CDR3 is made up of 15 amino acids. The CDR3 spells CASSTGDPGSYEQYF. The CDR3 nucleotides are TGTGCCAGCAGTACGGGGGACCCGGGCTCCTACGAGCAGTACTTC.

The rearrangement links TRBV9 to TRBJ1-2, with a possible D match to TRBD1 (6 bases). This CDR3 is 14 amino acids long. V lost 3 bases and J 8 bases, leaving 17 bases between the germline ends. CDR1 and CDR2 (germline): SGDLS, YYNGEE. Here the CDR3 DNA reads TGTGCCAGCAGCGCTACAGGACAGACGAAGGGCTACACCTTC. As protein: CASSATGQTKGYTF. The complete variable domain, with remaining parts taken from reference TRBV9 and TRBJ1-2, reads DSGVTQTPKHLITATGQRVTLRCSPRSGDLSVYWYQQSLDQGLQFLIQYYNGEERAKGNILERFSAQQFPDLHSELNLSSLELGDSALYFCASSATGQTKGYTFGSGTRLTVV.

The V and J genes are TRBV5-1 and TRBJ1-1; 8 bases fit TRBD1. V trimming: 1 base; J trimming: 1 base; junction bases outside the gene matches: 3. The germline CDR1 and CDR2 sequences are SGHRS and YFSETQ. The CDR3 is 15 amino acids. This chain's CDR3 is CASSLWTGPNTEAFF. The CDR3 coding sequence is TGCGCCAGCAGCTTGTGGACAGGGCCGAACACTGAAGCTTTCTTT. Variable domain in full (rest from reference TRBV5-1 and TRBJ1-1): KAGVTQTPRYLIKTRGQQVTLSCSPISGHRSVSWYQQTPGQGLQFLFEYFSETQRNKGNFPGRFSGRQFSNSRSEMNVSTLELGDSALYLCASSLWTGPNTEAFFGQGTRLTVV.

CDR3 protein: CASSQGQGTSSEKLFF. The DNA for the CDR3 is TGCGCCAGCAGCCAGGGACAGGGGACCTCTAGTGAAAAACTGTTTTTT. This rearrangement joins TRBV4-3 to TRBJ1-4, with TRBD1 identical over 10 bases. The CDR3 runs 16 residues. V was clipped by 3 bases and J by 7 bases; unmatched bases: 8. CDR1 is LGHNA, CDR2 YSLEER, per germline.

V usage is TRBV29-1 and J usage is TRBJ2-3; weak D call: TRBD2 (6 bases). The length of the CDR3 is 15 residues. Germline assignment: CDR1 SQVTM and CDR2 ANQGSEA. V was cut by 6 bases and J by 3 bases, with 19 bases left in between. The CDR3 loop is CSVRPTSLTTDTQYF. The CDR3, as DNA: TGCAGCGTCCGTCCCACTAGCCTTACTACAGATACGCAGTATTTT.

The genes are TRBV7-9 and TRBJ2-6; D ambiguous. The CDR3 contains 15 residues. V lost 3 bases and J 1 base, leaving 7 bases between the germline ends. Germline V gene data show CDR1 as SEHNR and CDR2 as FQNEAQ (reference sequence). CDR3 loop: CASSFILSGANVLTF. Written as DNA, the CDR3 is TGTGCCAGCAGCTTTATCCTTTCTGGGGCCAACGTCCTGACTTTC.

J is TRBJ2-3 and V is TRBV3-1, with D uncertain. V was pared by 4 bases and J by 8 bases, with 16 bases between. CDR3 length equals 14 residues. CDR1 and CDR2 from the germline V gene are LGHDT and YNNKEL (reference sequence). CDR3 loop: CASSPTGPSVTQYF. CDR3 bases: TGTGCCAGCAGCCCCACTGGACCCTCGGTTACGCAGTATTTT.

The gene calls are TRBV11-2 and TRBJ1-2; 8 nucleotides line up with TRBD1. CDR1 SGHAT and CDR2 FQNNGV come from the germline V gene. The CDR3 spans 17 residues. V shed 4 bases and J 0 bases; nucleotides not matched to a gene: 10. CDR3 loop: CASSYFQGAKANYGYTF. DNA of the CDR3: TGTGCCAGCAGCTACTTTCAGGGGGCGAAAGCTAACTATGGCTACACCTTC.